This T cell receptor (beta chain) originates from a study of vaccination and CD4 T cells after COVID-19. Whole-study context: Each post-COVID sample was drawn after diagnosis, and the median interval was approximately 100 days (range 35 to 161).

Scientists ran DNA taken from cultured CD4+ T cells through the Oncomine TCR Beta short-read assay for sequencing. From the PCR reads, TCRdb called clonotypes with MiXCR, one entry per CDR3 protein. This repertoire shows under 7,000 distinct CDR3 sequences, around 25% found once; its top ten account for roughly 18%. The CDR3 runs 17 residues. The junction had 9 bases not matched to a gene; V was cut back by 2 bases and J by 6 bases. Germline V CDR1 and CDR2: MNHEY, SVGAGI. The study's findings and limits: The median proportion of reactive clones detected only post-vaccination in convalescent patients was approximately 87%.

Turning to this clonotype: Its antigen is as yet unknown.

As for treatment: approximately 9-day PBMC culture with coronavirus spike peptide pools or control peptides (ViraFEST assay). One should note that the unexposed donor's CD4+ T cells were collected before the COVID-19 pandemic (2011-2018). Peptide-pool expansion of antigen-specific T cells preceded TCR sequencing in ViraFEST. Sample: CD4+ T cells from blood, cultured in vitro. This clonotype was sampled from a human donor in good health. This chain connects TRBV6-5 to TRBJ2-1; the match to TRBD2 covers 11 bases. CDR3 nucleotides: TGTGCCAGCAGTTACCCTCCATTTAGCGGGGGGGCCAATGAGCAGTTCTTC. This gives the protein CASSYPPFSGGANEQFF.